The T cell receptor (beta chain) under discussion was sequenced for a study of beta chain features in type 1 diabetes. Study-wide context: Cell yields, gender and age were similar in healthy donors and patients.

The whole isolated RNA underwent reverse transcription, so sequencing captured expressed TCRB transcripts. Here immunoSEQ multiplex PCR was the method, and the copy in TCRdb shows in-frame clones only, minus some. The sample shows around 300,000 clones, 11% to 15% of them seen only once. V was clipped by 6 bases and J by 3 bases, with 4 bases between them. The CDR3 runs to 11 residues. Germline CDR1 WSHSY, CDR2 SAAADI. The chain carries TRBV10-2 and TRBJ2-3; D not certain. Sequencing used central memory CD4+ T cells from blood. The TCR originated in a man aged 25 to 40 in good health. DNA for the CDR3: TGCGCCAGCAGGCATACAGATACGCAGTATTTT. As protein: CASRHTDTQYF.